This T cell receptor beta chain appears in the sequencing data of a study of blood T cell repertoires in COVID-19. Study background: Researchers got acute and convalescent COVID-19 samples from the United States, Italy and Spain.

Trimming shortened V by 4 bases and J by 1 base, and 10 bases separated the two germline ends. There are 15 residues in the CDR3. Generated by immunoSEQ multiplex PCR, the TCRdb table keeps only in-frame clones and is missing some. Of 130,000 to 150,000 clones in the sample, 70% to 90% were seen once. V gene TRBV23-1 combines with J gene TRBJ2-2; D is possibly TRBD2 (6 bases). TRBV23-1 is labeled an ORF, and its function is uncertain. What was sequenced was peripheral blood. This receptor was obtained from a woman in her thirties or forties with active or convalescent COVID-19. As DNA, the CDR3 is TGCGCCAGCAGTCGGGGGACTGTGAACACCGGGGAGCTGTTTTTT. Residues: CASSRGTVNTGELFF.